One and the same sample provided the 14 T cell receptor beta chains below, sequenced in a study of blood T cell repertoires in COVID-19. TCRdb keeps only in-frame clones here, not all; method: immunoSEQ multiplex PCR. The table shows some 78,000 clones, with around 80% occurring only once. The specimen sequenced was peripheral blood. The receptor source for this set is a man in his sixties with active or convalescent COVID-19.

The CDR3 DNA is TGTGCCAGCAGTTATGCGAGCTCTGGAAACACCATATATTTT. Protein: CASSYASSGNTIYF. This chain links TRBV6-5 with TRBJ1-3, with D uncertain. Germline values: CDR1 MNHEY, CDR2 SVGAGI. V lost 3 bases and J lost 0, with 6 bases in between. The CDR3 has 14 residues.

The chain carries TRBV3-1 (or the pseudogene TRBV3-2) and TRBJ1-3; a possible D gene is TRBD1 (6 bases). The germline V gene has CDR1 LGHDT and CDR2 YNNKEL (reference sequence). The CDR3 runs to 15 residues. Trimming pared 4 bases from V and 3 bases from J, leaving 13 bases between. The CDR3 is CASSPGVASGNTIYF. CDR3 in DNA: TGTGCCAGCAGCCCAGGGGTTGCGAGTGGAAACACCATATATTTT.

This clone was detected once. The V gene is TRBV5-4, the J gene TRBJ1-1; possibly TRBD1 for D (6 bases). The CDR3 runs 12 residues. Germline-derived CDR1 and CDR2 are SGHNT and YYREEE (reference sequence). V lost 4 bases and J lost 6, with 10 bases in between. The CDR3 region is CASSQDSPEAFF. In DNA, the CDR3 is TGTGCCAGCAGCCAGGACAGCCCTGAAGCTTTCTTT.

Only a few counts were recorded for this clone. This sequence joins TRBV4-2 and TRBJ2-3; 8 nucleotides agree with TRBD2. The V segment lost 4 bases and the J segment 1 base; nucleotides outside the gene matches: 1. The CDR3 loop spans 14 amino acids. From germline, CDR1 is LGHNA and CDR2 YNFKEQ. CDR3 nucleotides: TGTGCCAGCAGCCCGGGACTAGGCACAGATACGCAGTATTTT. Translating it yields CASSPGLGTDTQYF.

The rearrangement joins TRBV12-5 to TRBJ2-2; TRBD1 is a possible D gene (6 bases). The germline V and J ends were trimmed by 1 base and 1 base, with 7 bases remaining between them. The CDR3 has 15 amino acids. Per germline, CDR1 LGHNT and CDR2 FRNRAP. In DNA, the CDR3 is TGTGCTAGTGGTTTGGGGACAGTGAACACCGGGGAGCTGTTTTTT. Protein product: CASGLGTVNTGELFF.

V is TRBV9 and J is TRBJ1-2; TRBD1 agrees at 7 bases. J lost 4 bases, V lost 4 bases, and 4 bases had no gene match. Germline assignment: CDR1 SGDLS and CDR2 YYNGEE. This CDR3 has 13 amino acids. CDR3 protein: CASSSRTGYGYTF. The CDR3 DNA follows: TGTGCCAGCAGCTCCCGGACAGGCTATGGCTACACCTTC.

This clone was detected only a few times. The rearrangement links TRBV18 to TRBJ2-5; no reliable D call. Germline CDR1 and CDR2: KGHSH and LQKENI. This CDR3 spans 12 amino acids. Trimming took 0 bases from V and 5 from J, leaving 4 bases between them. The CDR3 loop reads CASSPPGETQYF. The CDR3, as DNA: TGTGCCAGCTCACCACCGGGCGAGACCCAGTACTTC. Together with reference TRBV18 and TRBJ2-5, the CDR3 gives the full variable domain: NAGVMQNPRHLVRRRGQEARLRCSPMKGHSHVYWYRQLPEEGLKFMVYLQKENIIDESGMPKERFSAEFPKEGPSILRIQQVVRGDSAAYFCASSPPGETQYFGPGTRLLVL.

This clone was seen only once. The V and J genes are TRBV24-1 and TRBJ2-3; D is possibly TRBD1 (5 bases). This CDR3 contains 15 residues. CDR1 is KGHDR and CDR2 is SFDVKD in the germline V gene. The ends were cut back, 4 bases at V and 5 bases at J, with 15 bases in the middle. The CDR3 is CATSDPAREKDTQYF. In nucleotides, the CDR3 is TGTGCCACCAGTGACCCGGCCAGGGAAAAAGATACGCAGTATTTT.

This clone is a singleton in its sample. The gene calls are TRBV19 and TRBJ1-1, with 9 positions matching TRBD1. From germline, CDR1 is LNHDA and CDR2 SQIVND (reference sequence). V gave up 5 bases and J gave up 1 base; unmatched junction bases: 8. CDR3 length: 16 residues. The DNA for the CDR3 is TGTGCCAGTAGTTCGTTTCCGGGACAGGGGAACACTGAAGCTTTCTTT. This encodes CASSSFPGQGNTEAFF.

The genes are TRBV5-4 and TRBJ1-3; TRBD1 matches 8 bases. With 0 bases clipped from V and 6 bases from J, the junction kept 2 bases outside the gene matches. The germline CDR1 and CDR2 sequences are SGHNT and YYREEE (reference sequence). The CDR3 is 14 amino acids. CDR3 sequence reads: CASSLDRGENTIYF. The CDR3 bases are TGTGCCAGCAGCTTGGACAGGGGGGAAAACACCATATATTTT.

The gene calls are TRBV14 and TRBJ1-2, with a weak D call TRBD1 (6 bases). CDR3 length: 13 amino acids. V lost 4 bases to trimming and J lost 0 bases, with 6 bases between them. CDR1 is SGHDN, CDR2 FVKESK, per germline. The CDR3 nucleotides read TGTGCCAGCAGCCCAGGGGCTAACTATGGCTACACCTTC. Translated, it gives CASSPGANYGYTF.

The chain links TRBV9 to TRBJ2-1; the match to TRBD2 covers 15 bases. The germline gives CDR1 SGDLS, CDR2 YYNGEE. The CDR3 has 19 amino acids. The V gene end was trimmed by 4 bases and the J gene end by 2 bases; junction bases not matched to a gene: 10. CDR3 nucleotide sequence: TGTGCCAGCAGCCCAAGGGGACTAGCGGGGGGACGGGCCTACAATGAGCAGTTCTTC. Its translation: CASSPRGLAGGRAYNEQFF.

V is TRBV6-9 and J is TRBJ1-1; perhaps TRBD1 as D (6 bases). There are 12 residues in the CDR3. V lost 7 bases, J lost 3 bases, and 9 bases lay in between. Per the germline V gene, CDR1 is MNHGY and CDR2 is SVAAGI. DNA for the CDR3: TGTGCCAGCACCAGGGGTCACACTGAAGCTTTCTTT. Its protein product is CASTRGHTEAFF.

The gene calls are TRBV3-1 (or the pseudogene TRBV3-2) and TRBJ2-3; 15 bases match TRBD2. The V and J ends lost 5 bases and 6 bases, in that order; junction bases with no gene match: 3. The germline V gene encodes CDR1 LGHDT and CDR2 YNNKEL (reference sequence). There are 15 residues in the CDR3. In nucleotides, the CDR3 is TGTGCCAGCAGCTTAGGACTAGCGGGAGGGGATACGCAGTATTTT. This encodes CASSLGLAGGDTQYF.